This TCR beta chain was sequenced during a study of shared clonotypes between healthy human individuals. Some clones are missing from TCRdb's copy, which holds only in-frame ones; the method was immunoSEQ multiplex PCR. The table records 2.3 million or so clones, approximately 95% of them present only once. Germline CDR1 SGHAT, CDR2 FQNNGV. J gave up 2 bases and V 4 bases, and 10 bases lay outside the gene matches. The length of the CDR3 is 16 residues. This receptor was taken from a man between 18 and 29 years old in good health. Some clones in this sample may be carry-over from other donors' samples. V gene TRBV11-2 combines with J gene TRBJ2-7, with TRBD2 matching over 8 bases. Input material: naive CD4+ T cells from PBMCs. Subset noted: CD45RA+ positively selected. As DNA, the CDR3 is TGTGCCAGCAGCTCGATTCTCGGGAGGGGGGCCTACGAGCAGTACTTC. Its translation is CASSSILGRGAYEQYF.